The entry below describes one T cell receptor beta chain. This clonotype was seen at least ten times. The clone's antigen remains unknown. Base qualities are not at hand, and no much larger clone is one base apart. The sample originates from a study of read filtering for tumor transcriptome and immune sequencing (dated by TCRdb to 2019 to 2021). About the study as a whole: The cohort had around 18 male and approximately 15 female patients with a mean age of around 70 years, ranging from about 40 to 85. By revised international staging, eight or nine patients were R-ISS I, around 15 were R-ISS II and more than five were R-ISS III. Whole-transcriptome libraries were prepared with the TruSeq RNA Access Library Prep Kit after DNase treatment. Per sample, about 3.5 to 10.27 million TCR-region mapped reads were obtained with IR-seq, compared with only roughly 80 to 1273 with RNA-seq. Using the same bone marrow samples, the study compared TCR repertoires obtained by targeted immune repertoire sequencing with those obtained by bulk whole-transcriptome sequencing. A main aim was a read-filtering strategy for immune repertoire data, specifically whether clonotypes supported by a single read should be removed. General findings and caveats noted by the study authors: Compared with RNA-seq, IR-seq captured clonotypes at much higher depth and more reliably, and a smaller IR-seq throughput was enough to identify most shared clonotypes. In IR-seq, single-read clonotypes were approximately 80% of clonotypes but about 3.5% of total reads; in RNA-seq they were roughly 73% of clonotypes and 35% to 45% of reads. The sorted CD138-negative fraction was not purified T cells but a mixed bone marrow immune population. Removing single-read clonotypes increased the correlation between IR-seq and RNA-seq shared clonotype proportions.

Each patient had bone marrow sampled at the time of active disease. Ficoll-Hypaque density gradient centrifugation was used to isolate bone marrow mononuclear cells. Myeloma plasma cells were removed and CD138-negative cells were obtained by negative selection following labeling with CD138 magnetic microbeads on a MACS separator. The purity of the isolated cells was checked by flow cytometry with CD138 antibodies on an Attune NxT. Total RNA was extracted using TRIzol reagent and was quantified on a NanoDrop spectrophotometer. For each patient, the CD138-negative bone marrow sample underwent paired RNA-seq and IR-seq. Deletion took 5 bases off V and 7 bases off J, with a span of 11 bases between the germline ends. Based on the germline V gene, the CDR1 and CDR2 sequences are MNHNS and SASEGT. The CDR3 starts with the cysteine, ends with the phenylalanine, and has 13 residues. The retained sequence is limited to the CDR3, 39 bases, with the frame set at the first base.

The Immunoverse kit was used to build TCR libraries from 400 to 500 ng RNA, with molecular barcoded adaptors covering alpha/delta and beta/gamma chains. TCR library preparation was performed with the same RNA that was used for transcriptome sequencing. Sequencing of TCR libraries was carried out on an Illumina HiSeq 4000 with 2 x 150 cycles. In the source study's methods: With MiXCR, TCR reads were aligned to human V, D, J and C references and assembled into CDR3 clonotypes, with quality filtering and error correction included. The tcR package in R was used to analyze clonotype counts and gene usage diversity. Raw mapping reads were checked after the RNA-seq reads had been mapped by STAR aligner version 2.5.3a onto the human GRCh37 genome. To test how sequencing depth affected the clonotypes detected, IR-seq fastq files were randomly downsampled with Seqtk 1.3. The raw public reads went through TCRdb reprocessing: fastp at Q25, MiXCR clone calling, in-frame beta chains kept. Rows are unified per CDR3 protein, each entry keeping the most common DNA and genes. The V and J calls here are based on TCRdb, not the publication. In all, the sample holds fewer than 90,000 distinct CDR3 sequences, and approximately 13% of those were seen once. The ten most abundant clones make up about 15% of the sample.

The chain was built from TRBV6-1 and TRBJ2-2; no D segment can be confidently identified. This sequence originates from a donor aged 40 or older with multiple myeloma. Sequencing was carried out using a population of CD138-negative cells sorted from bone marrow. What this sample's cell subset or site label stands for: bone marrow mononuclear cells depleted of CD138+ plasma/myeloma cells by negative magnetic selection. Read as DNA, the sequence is TGTGCCAGCAGTCCAAGTAATGGCGGGGAGCTGTTTTTT. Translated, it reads CASSPSNGGELFF.